A selection of T cell receptor beta chains follows, all from one sample in a study of blood T cell repertoires in COVID-19. This table comes from immunoSEQ multiplex PCR, and its TCRdb copy is limited to in-frame clones, with some not included. The sample has around 88,000 clones, 65% to 85% seen once; the top ten hold about 11%. Sequenced: peripheral blood. The receptors shown here come from a woman older than 75 with acute or convalescent COVID-19. CDR3s include the opening cysteine and the closing phenylalanine or tryptophan. D genes are given only for firm matches. Rows give clone size only sometimes, using once, few, many, or a class for an expanded clone.

>TRBV2|TRBD2|TRBJ2-3|.
TGTGCCAGCAGCCTCCTAGCGGGGGGGGGCACAGATACACAGTATTTT
CASSLLAGGGTDTQYF
>TRBV3-1/TRBV3-2|TRBD1|TRBJ2-6|.
TGTGCCAGCGCCGGGGCAGGGGGCTCCGGGGCCAACGTCCTGACTTTC
CASAGAGGSGANVLTF
>TRBV7-3|TRBD1|TRBJ2-7|.
TGTGCCAGCAGCGCCGGACAGGGAACCGACGAGCAGTACTTC
CASSAGQGTDEQYF
>TRBV10-3|TRBD1|TRBJ1-1|.
TGTGCCATCAGTGAGTACGGACAGGGCACTGAAGCTTTCTTT
CAISEYGQGTEAFF
>TRBV3-1/TRBV3-2|TRBD1|TRBJ1-5|.
TGTGCCAGCAGCCTCGGGACAGGGGTTCAGCCCCAGCATTTT
CASSLGTGVQPQHF
>TRBV5-6|.|TRBJ1-1|.
TGTGCCAGCAGCTTGATGGAGGTAAGATACACTGAAGCTTTCTTT
CASSLMEVRYTEAFF
>TRBV3-1/TRBV3-2|.|TRBJ2-3|.
TGTGCCAGCAGCCACCGTCGCACAGTAGATTCAAGGTATTTT
CASSHRRTVDSRYF
>TRBV2|.|TRBJ1-5|.
TGTGCCAGCAGCGGGTCAGGGAGGAATGGCAATCAGCCCCAGCATTTT
CASSGSGRNGNQPQHF
>TRBV10-1|.|TRBJ2-3|.
TGCGCCAGCAGTGAAGCGGGTACAGATACGCAGTATTTT
CASSEAGTDTQYF
>TRBV7-9|.|TRBJ2-5|.
TGTGCCAGCAGATCCCTTCCGGAGACCCAGTACTTC
CASRSLPETQYF
>TRBV28|.|TRBJ2-1|few
TGTGCCAGCAGCGGCTGGAGGGGCAATGAGCAGTTCTTC
CASSGWRGNEQFF
>TRBV5-4|TRBD2|TRBJ2-5|.
TGTGCCAGCAGCTTGGTCGGGATTAGCGGGGCCCAGTACTTC
CASSLVGISGAQYF
>TRBV6-4|.|TRBJ2-1|.
TGTGCCAGCACCCCCATCGTCGGAGGTGAGCAGTTCTTC
CASTPIVGGEQFF
>TRBV3-1/TRBV3-2|.|TRBJ1-1|.
TGTGCCAGCAGCCAAGTACCCTCTATGTACACTGAAGCTTTCTTT
CASSQVPSMYTEAFF
>TRBV19|.|TRBJ2-1|.
TGTGCCAGTACCTCAGGGGTAGCATACAATGAGCAGTTCTTC
CASTSGVAYNEQFF
>TRBV3-1/TRBV3-2|.|TRBJ1-2|once
TGTGCCAGCAGGCCGGGGGGATCGTATGGCTACACCTTC
CASRPGGSYGYTF